This T cell receptor (beta chain) was found in a study of beta chain features in type 1 diabetes. The sequenced template was cDNA made from the entire isolated RNA. Sequencing used immunoSEQ multiplex PCR; TCRdb keeps in-frame clones, though not all of them. Among approximately 100,000 clones, almost 40% were seen once, and the ten largest hold about 0.07%. CDR3 length equals 14 residues. Germline assignment: CDR1 SGHRS and CDR2 YFSETQ. V lost 4 bases, J lost 4 bases, and 12 bases lay in between. Material: stem cell memory CD4+ T cells from blood. The chain carries TRBV5-1 and TRBJ1-5, with D tentatively TRBD1 (6 bases). The sequence derives from a woman between 18 and 30 years old in good health. For the CDR3, the DNA is TGCGCCAGCAGCGAAGGACAGCTAAATCAGCCCCAGCATTTT. It is translated as CASSEGQLNQPQHF.